This T cell receptor (beta chain) is from a study of cytomegalovirus exposure and HLA in healthy donors. Some clones are missing from TCRdb's copy, which holds only in-frame ones; the method was immunoSEQ multiplex PCR. The top ten hold 0.95% to 1.5% of the sample, which has about 350,000 clones, around 90% seen once. Sequencing was carried out using PBMCs. The TCR was taken from a woman aged 25 to 39 in good health and CMV-seropositive.

The DNA of the CDR3 is TGTGCCAGCAGTGACGCGTCAGGGCCTCGCCTTGAGCAGTTCTTC. Its protein product is CASSDASGPRLEQFF. This rearrangement joins TRBV6-4 to TRBJ2-1, with D perhaps TRBD1 (5 bases). This CDR3 has 15 amino acids. V was clipped by 2 bases and J by 9 bases, with 17 bases between them. Germline CDR1 reads MRHNA; CDR2 reads SNTAGT.